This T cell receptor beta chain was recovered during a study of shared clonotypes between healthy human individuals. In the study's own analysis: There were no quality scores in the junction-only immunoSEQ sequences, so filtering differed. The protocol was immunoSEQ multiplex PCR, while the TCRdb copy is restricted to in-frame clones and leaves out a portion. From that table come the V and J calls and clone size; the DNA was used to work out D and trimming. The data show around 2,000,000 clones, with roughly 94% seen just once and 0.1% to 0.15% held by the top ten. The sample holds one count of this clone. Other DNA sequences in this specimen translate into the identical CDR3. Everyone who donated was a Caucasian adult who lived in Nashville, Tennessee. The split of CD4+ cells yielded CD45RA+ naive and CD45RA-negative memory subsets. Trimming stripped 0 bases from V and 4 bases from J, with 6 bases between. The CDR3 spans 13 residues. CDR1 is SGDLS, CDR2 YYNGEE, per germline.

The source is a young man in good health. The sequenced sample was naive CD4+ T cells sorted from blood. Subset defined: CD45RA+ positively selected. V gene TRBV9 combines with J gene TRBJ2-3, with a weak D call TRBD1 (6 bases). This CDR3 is CASSVGGPDTQYF. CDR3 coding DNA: TGTGCCAGCAGCGTAGGGGGGCCAGATACGCAGTATTTT.